The rows below give T cell receptor beta chains drawn from one sample of a study of blood T cell repertoires in COVID-19. The data were produced by immunoSEQ multiplex PCR, yet TCRdb's version contains in-frame clones alone and is incomplete. The sample contains more than 110,000 clones, more than 75% of which appear only once. The sample taken for sequencing was peripheral blood. The receptor source for this set is a human donor in a cohort sampled during active COVID-19. Both conserved end residues are part of each CDR3. Each record gives: J gene, V gene, CDR3 protein.

>TRBJ2-1|TRBV29-1
CSVGLQTYNEQFF
>TRBJ2-3|TRBV5-1
CASTLQGGTDTQYF
>TRBJ2-3|TRBV12-2
CASRSRLSTDTQYF
>TRBJ2-5|TRBV6-1
CASSEDMYQETQYF
>TRBJ2-5|TRBV6-5
CASSLETQYF
>TRBJ1-5|TRBV6-1
CASSGQGGFYSNQPQHF
>TRBJ2-1|TRBV29-1
CSVGGLAGGYNEQFF
>TRBJ2-1|TRBV28
CASRDRTYNEQFF
>TRBJ1-5|TRBV2
CASSEQGIPNQPQHF
>TRBJ2-3|TRBV9
CASSVEAGQSTDTQYF
>TRBJ1-2|TRBV5-6
CASSLVRVYGYTF
>TRBJ2-3|TRBV13
CASSLGSGGATDTQYF
>TRBJ1-4|TRBV10-3
CAISEGGQGAEKLFF
>TRBJ2-7|TRBV11-2
CASSLEGTGKDEQYF
>TRBJ1-4|TRBV2
CASRSSSAGQGRLGKLFF
>TRBJ2-7|TRBV5-1
CASSLVGQGEYEQYF
>TRBJ1-5|TRBV6-1
CASSDGTGDSQPQHF
>TRBJ1-2|TRBV6-1
CASSDGTGKDGGYTF
>TRBJ2-2|TRBV20-1
CSASKGADGELFF
>TRBJ2-5|TRBV5-5
CASSSRGLAGAKETQYF
>TRBJ2-7|TRBV11-2
CASSLEASNIYEQYF
>TRBJ2-3|TRBV7-9
CASIAGLAGVDTQYF
>TRBJ2-2|TRBV30
CAWPPGSGTGELFF
>TRBJ2-3|TRBV6-6
CASRLGLAGTDTQYF
>TRBJ1-1|TRBV5-8
CASSLAGAITGNTEAFF
>TRBJ2-1|TRBV19
CASEGLAGGPSSYNEQFF
>TRBJ2-7|TRBV28
CASLTGGLDSYEQYF
>TRBJ2-3|TRBV6-5
CASARTDTQYF
>TRBJ2-7|TRBV11-3
CASSLVAVVGLAREQYF
>TRBJ1-5|TRBV28
CASSFWEDQPQHF
>TRBJ2-7|TRBV11-2
CASSQRLAGGPYEQYF
>TRBJ2-3|TRBV5-4
CASSGPPTDTQYF
>TRBJ1-5|TRBV7-8
CASSPRTGPQHF
>TRBJ2-3|TRBV5-1
CASSLTGDLPTDTQYF
>TRBJ2-5|TRBV5-1
CASSVGAASGSQETQYF
>TRBJ2-3|TRBV6-4
CASSGSGSGTDTQYF
>TRBJ1-5|TRBV2
CASSRTGDQPQHF
>TRBJ2-3|TRBV7-3
CASSPSGTTHTDTQYF
>TRBJ2-7|TRBV6-6
CASSYSPDRVADEQYF
>TRBJ1-2|TRBV3-1/TRBV3-2
CASSQRRGKGYGYTF
>TRBJ1-5|TRBV6-5
CASSYSSQEGQPQHF
>TRBJ2-2|TRBV15
CATSRDPPSGLVTGELFF
>TRBJ1-3|TRBV5-6
CASSLEGQSSGNTIYF